This record concerns one TCR beta chain sequence. Its antigen is undetermined. This specimen comes from a study of T cells in Graves' hyperthyroidism and ophthalmopathy. Across the study: The initial diagnosis was the point when peripheral blood was collected, ahead of any treatment.

V shed 0 bases, J shed 13 bases, and the junction held 9 bases outside the gene matches. CDR1 is MGHRA, CDR2 YSYEKL, per germline. The CDR3 spans 14 residues. Patients showing uncontrolled infection, other autoimmune disease, pregnancy or lactation were ineligible. Cells are PBMCs isolated from over 7.5 ml of fresh blood. Broader study findings: Most clonotypes expanded in thyroid above 0.001 were likewise present in blood.

TCR beta CDR3 regions were amplified from RNA transcripts. The HTBI primer set drove a first-round RT-PCR of the TCR CDR3. One entry per CDR3 protein results from TCRdb running MiXCR on the multiplex PCR reads. Of roughly 570,000 distinct CDR3 sequences detected, around a sixth appear once; the ten largest clones hold around 7.5%. The genes are TRBV4-1 and TRBJ2-1, with 7 bases matching TRBD1. The sequencing sample was made of blood. The TCR was taken from a woman aged 30 to 39 with Graves' hyperthyroidism. In DNA form, the CDR3 reads TGCGCCAGCAGCCAAGAACTCACAGGGGAAGAACAGTTCTTC. Translation gives CASSQELTGEEQFF.